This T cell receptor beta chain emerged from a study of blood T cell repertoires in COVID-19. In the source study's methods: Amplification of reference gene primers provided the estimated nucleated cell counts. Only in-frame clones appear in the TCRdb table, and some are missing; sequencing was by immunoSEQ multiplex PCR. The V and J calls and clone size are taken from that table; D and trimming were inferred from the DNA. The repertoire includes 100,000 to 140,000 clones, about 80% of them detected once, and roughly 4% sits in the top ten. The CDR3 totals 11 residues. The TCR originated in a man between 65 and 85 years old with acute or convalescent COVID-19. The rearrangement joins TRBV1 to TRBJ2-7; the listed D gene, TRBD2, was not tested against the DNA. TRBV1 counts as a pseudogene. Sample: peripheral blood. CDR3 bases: TGCACCAGCCATAGGGAGTACGAGCAGTACTTC. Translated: CTSHREYEQYF.